The clone carrying this TCR beta chain has more than one count but fewer than ten. Its antigen remains unknown. The sample is drawn from a study of identical twins. Study-wide findings and caveats: Out-of-frame beta sequences exhibited a weaker degree of excess twin sharing. The study based its conclusions on cross-sectional statistical analysis and did not follow the same donors. Because invariant MAIT and iNKT cells could be present, zero-insertion analyses could be partly confounded.

With 7 bases removed from V and 5 bases from J, the gap between germline ends came to 12 bases. The germline gives CDR1 MNHNS, CDR2 SASEGT. The CDR3 is made up of 13 amino acids. One entry per CDR3 protein results from TCRdb running MiXCR on the 5' RACE reads. This sample carries 690,000 or so distinct CDR3 sequences, around 8.6% of them seen once, and the ten largest clones take 0.75% to 1%. The same sample was also used in a study of yellow fever vaccine responses in identical twins.

Sample: PBMCs. This TCR was recovered from a woman aged 18-29 years in good health. The chain combines TRBV6-1 with TRBJ2-1; TRBD2 might be the D (5 bases). CDR3 protein: CASTLGGDNEQFF. The CDR3 region has the DNA TGTGCCAGCACACTAGGCGGCGACAATGAGCAGTTCTTC.